These 31 T cell receptor beta chains share one sample of origin, sequenced in a study of blood T cell repertoires in COVID-19. Sequencing was performed with immunoSEQ multiplex PCR; in TCRdb, only in-frame clones are kept and a portion is missing. The data show about 350,000 clones, roughly 90% seen once. Sequencing was carried out using peripheral blood. These receptors came from a man between 25 and 39 years old with COVID-19, enrolled during active disease.

The rearrangement joins TRBV10-3 to TRBJ1-1; the match to TRBD1 covers 10 bases. V was pared by 0 bases and J by 6 bases, with 4 bases of the junction left unmatched. CDR1 and CDR2 (germline): ENHRY, SYGVKD. This CDR3 spans 15 amino acids. The CDR3 reads CAISESVTGGSEAFF. The CDR3 DNA reads TGTGCCATCAGTGAGTCTGTGACAGGGGGCTCTGAAGCTTTCTTT.

The rearrangement links TRBV5-6 to TRBJ1-5, with D maybe TRBD1 (6 bases). The CDR3 runs to 15 residues. Per the germline V gene, CDR1 is SGHDT and CDR2 is YYEEEE. Trimming took 3 bases from V and 7 from J, leaving 17 bases between them. CDR3 region: CASSWGGGLEQPQHF. CDR3 DNA: TGTGCCAGCAGCTGGGGGGGCGGGTTAGAGCAGCCCCAGCATTTT.

The chain links TRBV4-2 to TRBJ2-3, with 7 bases matching TRBD1. The CDR3 has 16 amino acids. The trim removed 0 bases at V and 3 bases at J, leaving 6 bases unmatched. The germline V gene encodes CDR1 LGHNA and CDR2 YNFKEQ. Here the CDR3 reads CASSQEQGQATDTQYF. The CDR3 bases are TGTGCCAGCAGCCAAGAACAGGGGCAAGCGACAGATACGCAGTATTTT.

This clone has more than one count but fewer than ten. The V gene is TRBV19, the J gene TRBJ1-2; TRBD1 is a possible D gene (6 bases). Trimming took 6 bases from V and 7 from J, leaving 27 bases between them. The V gene's germline CDR1 is LNHDA and CDR2 SQIVND (reference sequence). CDR3 length equals 17 residues. CDR3 sequence: CASSSGGAWGTLFGYTF. The CDR3 nucleotides are TGTGCCAGTAGCTCTGGGGGCGCCTGGGGGACACTTTTTGGCTACACCTTC.

The chain has TRBV27 and TRBJ2-3, with D possibly TRBD2 on 5 matching bases. V was trimmed by 2 bases and J by 6 bases, leaving 18 bases between them. The CDR3 has 16 amino acids. From germline, CDR1 is MNHEY and CDR2 SMNVEV (reference sequence). The CDR3 loop is CASSLLEGRQTDTQYF. DNA for the CDR3: TGTGCCAGCAGTTTACTCGAGGGAAGGCAGACGGATACGCAGTATTTT.

J is TRBJ1-6 and V is TRBV5-1; D uncertain. The V end lost 4 bases, the J end lost 6 bases, and 8 bases lay between the germline ends. Per the germline V gene, CDR1 is SGHRS and CDR2 is YFSETQ. This CDR3 is built from 13 residues. For the CDR3, the DNA is TGCGCCAGCAGCGGAGTACGTAATTCACCCCTCCACTTT. Its protein product is CASSGVRNSPLHF.

This clone was recorded once. The chain joins TRBV5-1 to TRBJ1-2, with 9 nucleotides matching TRBD1. The germline V gene encodes CDR1 SGHRS and CDR2 YFSETQ. V lost 4 bases and J lost 0; bases outside the gene matches: 10. This CDR3 comprises 17 residues. The CDR3 here is CASSQPGQGIANYGYTF. CDR3 nucleotides: TGCGCCAGCAGCCAGCCGGGACAGGGAATAGCTAACTATGGCTACACCTTC. Drawing the rest from reference TRBV5-1 and TRBJ1-2, the complete variable domain is KAGVTQTPRYLIKTRGQQVTLSCSPISGHRSVSWYQQTPGQGLQFLFEYFSETQRNKGNFPGRFSGRQFSNSRSEMNVSTLELGDSALYLCASSQPGQGIANYGYTFGSGTRLTVV.

This chain joins TRBV5-4 and TRBJ2-5, with 14 bases identical to TRBD2. Per germline, CDR1 SGHNT and CDR2 YYREEE (reference sequence). The CDR3 extends over 20 amino acids. The V segment lost 3 bases and the J segment 0 bases; nucleotides outside the gene matches: 13. CDR3 DNA sequence: TGTGCCAGCAGCTCACGACTCGGGACTAGCGGGAGTGGGTACCAAGAGACCCAGTACTTC. Its translation: CASSSRLGTSGSGYQETQYF.

The J gene is TRBJ2-7, the V gene TRBV19; 9 nucleotides match TRBD1. The trim removed 6 bases at V and 2 bases at J, leaving 11 bases unmatched. Germline CDR1 and CDR2: LNHDA and SQIVND (reference sequence). This CDR3 is built from 16 residues. This CDR3 is CASSRIGTGTPYEQYF. In DNA form, the CDR3 reads TGTGCCAGTAGCCGAATAGGGACAGGGACCCCCTACGAGCAGTACTTC.

The V call is TRBV4-3, the J call TRBJ2-5; 8 bases map to TRBD2. The CDR3 runs to 17 residues. Germline V CDR1 and CDR2: LGHNA, YSLEER. Losses at the gene ends were 0 bases for V and 5 bases for J; bases not matched to a gene: 11. For the CDR3, the DNA is TGCGCCAGCAGCCAAGATTCGACCGGGCGCGGGGGGGAGACCCAGTACTTC. Its protein product is CASSQDSTGRGGETQYF.

This clone was picked up one time. The rearrangement uses TRBV28 and TRBJ2-2, with 10 positions matching TRBD2. V shed 8 bases, J shed 4 bases, and the junction held 10 bases outside the gene matches. Looked up from germline, CDR1 is MDHEN and CDR2 is SYDVKM. The CDR3 is made up of 16 amino acids. CDR3 in amino acids: CASSDAAGGVTGELFF. The CDR3 DNA sequence: TGTGCCAGCTCTGATGCAGCGGGAGGGGTCACCGGGGAGCTGTTTTTT.

V is TRBV30 and J is TRBJ2-7, with D hard to call. Deletions cut 2 bases from V and 3 bases from J, with 5 bases between. The CDR3 sequence is 11 residues long. Germline CDR1 reads GTSNPN; CDR2 reads SVGIG (reference sequence). For the CDR3, the DNA is TGTGCCTGGAGTTCCTACTACGAGCAGTACTTC. This encodes CAWSSYYEQYF. Supplemented by reference TRBV30 and TRBJ2-7, the full variable domain reads SQTIHQWPATLVQPVGSPLSLECTVEGTSNPNLYWYRQAAGRGLQLLFYSVGIGQISSEVPQNLSASRPQDRQFILSSKKLLLSDSGFYLCAWSSYYEQYFGPGTRLTVT.

This chain links TRBV4-3 with TRBJ1-1; a weak D match, TRBD1 (6 bases). V was pared by 1 base and J by 5 bases, with 11 bases between. CDR3 size: 14 residues. Germline CDR1 is LGHNA and CDR2 is YSLEER. Here the CDR3 reads CASSQAPRGTEAFF. The CDR3 DNA is TGCGCCAGCAGCCAAGCCCCCAGGGGTACTGAAGCTTTCTTT.

Only a few counts were recorded for this clone. The chain has TRBV5-1 and TRBJ1-2; 7 positions agree with TRBD1. The CDR3 is 14 amino acids. Trimming took 4 bases from V and 4 from J; bases not matched to a gene: 7. CDR1 SGHRS and CDR2 YFSETQ come from the germline V gene. This CDR3 reads CASSSSGTVYGYTF. CDR3 nucleotides: TGCGCCAGCAGCAGCTCCGGGACAGTCTATGGCTACACCTTC.

The V gene is TRBV24-1, the J gene TRBJ2-2, with 8 bases matching TRBD2. Germline CDR1 reads KGHDR; CDR2 reads SFDVKD. The CDR3 is made up of 17 amino acids. V lost 3 bases and J lost 7; bases outside the gene matches: 12. CDR3 loop: CATSDPTGTRRVGELFF. The DNA for the CDR3 is TGTGCCACCAGTGATCCGACCGGGACTAGACGAGTCGGGGAGCTGTTTTTT.

This sequence joins TRBV27 and TRBJ1-1; TRBD1 matches 7 bases. CDR1 is MNHEY and CDR2 is SMNVEV in the germline V gene (reference sequence). V was pared by 5 bases and J by 2 bases, with 5 bases of the junction left unmatched. There are 14 residues in the CDR3. This chain's CDR3 is CASSLTGTNTEAFF. The DNA of the CDR3 is TGTGCCAGCAGTCTGACAGGGACAAACACTGAAGCTTTCTTT.

V gene TRBV4-3 combines with J gene TRBJ2-3; TRBD2 matches 16 bases. Germline V lookup: CDR1 LGHNA, CDR2 YSLEER. V was pared by 0 bases and J by 12 bases, with 3 bases of the junction left unmatched. The CDR3 consists of 15 residues. The CDR3 DNA reads TGCGCCAGCAGCCAAGAGGGACTAGCGGGAGGGCCACAGTATTTT. Translated: CASSQEGLAGGPQYF.

This chain links TRBV6-4 with TRBJ2-5; the match to TRBD1 covers 11 bases. Trimming cost V 6 bases and J 5 bases; bases outside gene matches: 2. This CDR3 is 13 amino acids long. Germline V CDR1 and CDR2: MRHNA, SNTAGT. In DNA, the CDR3 is TGTGCCAGCAGCCGGGACAGGGGGGAGACCCAGTACTTC. Translated: CASSRDRGETQYF.

This clone was observed a few times. This chain joins TRBV7-2 and TRBJ2-3, with D perhaps TRBD2 (6 bases). The CDR3 has 15 amino acids. V lost 1 base, J lost 6 bases, and 14 bases lay in between. The germline CDR1 and CDR2 sequences are SGHTA and FQGNSA. The CDR3 is CASSLDNPGLDTQYF. CDR3 bases: TGTGCCAGCAGCTTAGACAACCCGGGACTTGATACGCAGTATTTT.

CDR3 amino acids: CASSLVLWEGNSPLHF. CDR3 coding DNA: TGTGCCAGCAGTTTAGTCCTGTGGGAGGGCAATTCACCCCTCCACTTT. The chain carries TRBV28 and TRBJ1-6; D is ambiguous. Trimming removed 2 bases from V and 7 bases from J, with 15 bases in between. CDR3 length equals 16 residues. Germline V gene data show CDR1 as MDHEN and CDR2 as SYDVKM. Combining the CDR3 with reference TRBV28 and TRBJ1-6 gives the whole variable domain DVKVTQSSRYLVKRTGEKVFLECVQDMDHENMFWYRQDPGLGLRLIYFSYDVKMKEKGDIPEGYSVSREKKERFSLILESASTNQTSMYLCASSLVLWEGNSPLHFGNGTRLTVT.

This chain links TRBV21-1 with TRBJ2-5; TRBD1 is taken as the D call from the table, unchecked against the DNA. TRBV21-1 is designated a pseudogene. This CDR3 has 21 residues. The CDR3 coding sequence is TGTGCCAGCAGCACCCTACAACCTGGACAGGGGGAGGAGATGACCAAAGGGACCCAGTACTTC. Its translation: CASSTLQPGQGEEMTKGTQYF.

The CDR3 DNA follows: TGTGCCAGCAGTTCCGAGGGACAGTGGACTTACGAGCAGTACTTC. It translates to CASSSEGQWTYEQYF. The rearrangement joins TRBV28 to TRBJ2-7; 7 bases match TRBD1. This CDR3 comprises 15 residues. Trimming removed 4 bases from V and 4 bases from J; junction bases left unmatched: 10. CDR1 is MDHEN and CDR2 is SYDVKM in the germline V gene.

This chain links TRBV9 with TRBJ1-5; TRBD1 agrees at 11 bases. The V gene end was trimmed by 4 bases and the J gene end by 5 bases; junction bases not matched to a gene: 8. CDR3 length: 16 amino acids. CDR1 and CDR2 from the germline V gene are SGDLS and YYNGEE. CDR3 in amino acids: CASSFQGQGAYQPQHF. CDR3 in DNA: TGTGCCAGCAGCTTCCAAGGACAGGGGGCCTATCAGCCCCAGCATTTT.

Worth noting for this clone: Other nucleotide sequences from this sample produce the same CDR3. The J gene is TRBJ1-1, the V gene TRBV18; D call uncertain. Germline V gene lookup returns CDR1 KGHSH and CDR2 LQKENI. The V end was cut by 5 bases, the J end by 1 base, with 8 bases between. The CDR3 extends over 13 amino acids. The CDR3 loop is CASSSDTNTEAFF. CDR3 nucleotide sequence: TGTGCCAGCTCATCTGACACGAACACTGAAGCTTTCTTT.

This clone has only a few counts. V gene TRBV6-5 combines with J gene TRBJ1-3; 7 positions agree with TRBD1. CDR3 size: 14 residues. Losses at the gene ends were 7 bases for V and 3 bases for J; bases not matched to a gene: 6. Germline values: CDR1 MNHEY, CDR2 SVGAGI. This chain's CDR3 is CASIPWDSGNTIYF. The CDR3 DNA reads TGTGCCAGCATCCCTTGGGACAGTGGAAACACCATATATTTT.

V is TRBV5-1 and J is TRBJ1-5; the D gene is possibly TRBD1 (5 bases). Germline V gives CDR1 SGHRS, CDR2 YFSETQ. V gave up 6 bases and J gave up 2 bases, with 9 bases separating them. This CDR3 has 13 amino acids. CDR3 sequence (DNA): TGCGCCAGCACCAGGGATGGCAATCAGCCCCAGCATTTT. Translation gives CASTRDGNQPQHF.

The chain uses TRBV28 and TRBJ2-5, with a tentative D call TRBD2 (7 bases). The CDR3 length is 14 residues. Deletions cut 2 bases from V and 5 bases from J, with 12 bases between. Germline V gene data show CDR1 as MDHEN and CDR2 as SYDVKM. DNA for the CDR3: TGTGCCAGCAGTTTACGGGGGGCATACGAGACCCAGTACTTC. Its protein product is CASSLRGAYETQYF.

The rearrangement joins TRBV19 to TRBJ2-5; TRBD2 agrees at 11 bases. The CDR3 has 13 residues. The J segment lost 6 bases and the V segment lost 8 bases, leaving 5 bases of the junction unmatched. Germline CDR1 and CDR2: LNHDA and SQIVND (reference sequence). CDR3 DNA: TGTGCCAGTCGACTAGCGGGACGTCAGACCCAGTACTTC. It translates to CASRLAGRQTQYF.

The rearrangement links TRBV7-3 to TRBJ2-3, with 9 bases identical to TRBD1. The CDR3 sequence is 14 residues long. J lost 10 bases, V lost 4 bases, and 9 bases had no gene match. CDR1 is SGHTA, CDR2 FQGTGA, per germline. In nucleotides, the CDR3 is TGTGCCAGCAGCTCCGGGACAGGGCGGGCCGCGCAGTATTTT. Encoded protein: CASSSGTGRAAQYF.

This clone appeared a few times. The chain combines TRBV7-2 with TRBJ1-6; D gene uncertain. This CDR3 has 14 amino acids. Germline lookup yields CDR1 SGHTA and CDR2 FQGNSA. The germline V and J ends were trimmed by 1 base and 7 bases, with 8 bases remaining between them. The CDR3 protein is CASSLGTGNSPLHF. CDR3 bases: TGTGCCAGCAGCTTAGGGACGGGGAATTCACCCCTCCACTTT.

This chain joins TRBV15 and TRBJ2-3; 8 nucleotides match TRBD2. There are 16 residues in the CDR3. Germline V gene data show CDR1 as LNHNV and CDR2 as YYDKDF (reference sequence). Trimming removed 0 bases from V and 4 bases from J; junction bases left unmatched: 6. This chain's CDR3 is CATSRDQAGVADTQYF. The CDR3 DNA follows: TGTGCCACCAGCAGAGACCAAGCGGGAGTGGCAGATACGCAGTATTTT.